This passage covers 11 T cell receptor beta chains from one sample sequenced in a study of cytomegalovirus exposure and HLA in healthy donors. In the PCR, 60 Vbeta and 13 Jbeta primers were used. The assay was immunoSEQ multiplex PCR, and TCRdb's table has in-frame clones only and misses some. In the table there are about 90,000 clones, 79% of which are singletons. Sequences were obtained from PBMCs. The receptors were sampled from a man under 40 in good health and CMV-seronegative.

This clone has only one observation. The chain couples TRBV11-2 to TRBJ1-6; D possibly corresponds to TRBD1 (5 bases). V was pared by 3 bases and J by 9 bases, with 18 bases between. This CDR3 is 16 amino acids long. Germline V gives CDR1 SGHAT, CDR2 FQNNGV. Written as DNA, the CDR3 is TGTGCCAGCAGCTTGGGGCGGAGGGAGGAAGGTTCACCCCTCCACTTT. It translates to CASSLGRREEGSPLHF.

The gene calls are TRBV6-1 and TRBJ2-5; 7 bases map to TRBD1. This CDR3 spans 15 amino acids. Per germline, CDR1 MNHNS and CDR2 SASEGT. J lost 1 base, V lost 7 bases, and 9 bases had no gene match. CDR3 sequence (DNA): TGTGCCAGCACCAGGGGGTCCCGAATCCAAGAGACCCAGTACTTC. It is translated as CASTRGSRIQETQYF.

This clone appeared a single time. The V call is TRBV29-1, the J call TRBJ2-7; D perhaps matches TRBD1 (6 bases). The V end lost 8 bases, the J end lost 5 bases, and 13 bases lay between the germline ends. The CDR3 runs to 11 residues. Looked up from germline, CDR1 is SQVTM and CDR2 is ANQGSEA. The CDR3 sequence is CSTLQGNEQYF. For the CDR3, the DNA is TGCAGCACCCTACAGGGTAACGAGCAGTACTTC.

V and J are TRBV29-1 and TRBJ2-6; TRBD1 agrees at 8 bases. Germline V gene lookup returns CDR1 SQVTM and CDR2 ANQGSEA. The CDR3 covers 22 residues. Losses at the gene ends were 7 bases for V and 0 bases for J; bases not matched to a gene: 26. The CDR3 loop is CSARFAPSPVGQGNSGANVLTF. CDR3 DNA sequence: TGCAGCGCAAGGTTTGCGCCCTCCCCCGTTGGACAGGGTAACTCTGGGGCCAACGTCCTGACTTTC.

The chain uses TRBV30 and TRBJ2-3; maybe TRBD2 (6 bases). V gave up 0 bases and J gave up 3 bases, with 16 bases separating them. The CDR3 has 16 amino acids. The germline CDR1 and CDR2 sequences are GTSNPN and SVGIG (reference sequence). In DNA form, the CDR3 reads TGTGCCTGGAGTGTAGGGCATGGGGGGAGGACAGATACGCAGTATTTT. Its translation is CAWSVGHGGRTDTQYF.

This clone was found a few times. The V and J genes are TRBV27 and TRBJ2-2; 8 bases align to TRBD2. The J segment lost 0 bases and the V segment lost 6 bases, leaving 18 bases of the junction unmatched. This CDR3 has 20 residues. CDR1 and CDR2 from the germline V gene are MNHEY and SMNVEV (reference sequence). This CDR3 is CASRPTKGRSGGPNTGELFF. CDR3 bases: TGTGCCAGCAGACCAACCAAGGGGCGCAGCGGGGGCCCGAACACCGGGGAGCTGTTTTTT.

The rearrangement uses TRBV6-5 and TRBJ1-5; possibly TRBD1 for D (5 bases). The germline CDR1 and CDR2 sequences are MNHEY and SVGAGI. Trimming left V 5 bases short and J 2 bases short, with 7 bases between. This CDR3 region has 13 residues. For the CDR3, the DNA is TGTGCCAGCAGTCGACAGCGCAATCAGCCCCAGCATTTT. Amino acid sequence: CASSRQRNQPQHF.

The rearrangement uses TRBV5-1 and TRBJ1-1; 9 nucleotides agree with TRBD1. This CDR3 is 13 amino acids long. Germline CDR1 SGHRS, CDR2 YFSETQ. Unmatched junction bases numbered 2, after V lost 2 bases and J lost 6 bases. The CDR3 sequence is CASSLTGGSEAFF. The CDR3, as DNA: TGCGCCAGCAGCTTAACAGGGGGCTCTGAAGCTTTCTTT.

The chain has TRBV7-9 and TRBJ2-7; D perhaps matches TRBD1 (5 bases). The germline V and J ends were trimmed by 2 bases and 3 bases, with 8 bases remaining between them. CDR1 SEHNR and CDR2 FQNEAQ come from the germline V gene (reference sequence). The CDR3 covers 13 residues. CDR3 sequence (DNA): TGTGCCAGCAGCTTAACGCAGGGCTACGAGCAGTACTTC. As protein: CASSLTQGYEQYF.

CDR3 loop: CASSQEKTGGNRGIHQQFF. The CDR3 bases are TGTGCCAGCAGCCAAGAGAAGACCGGAGGGAACAGGGGAATACATCAGCAGTTCTTC. This sequence joins TRBV14 and TRBJ2-1, with a tentative D call TRBD1 (7 bases). V gave up 0 bases and J gave up 11 bases, with 29 bases separating them. This CDR3 has 19 amino acids. CDR1 and CDR2 from the germline V gene are SGHDN and FVKESK.

This chain connects TRBV5-1 to TRBJ1-1; 7 bases map to TRBD1. This CDR3 has 16 residues. V trimming: 3 bases; J trimming: 1 base; junction bases outside the gene matches: 9. Germline V gene lookup returns CDR1 SGHRS and CDR2 YFSETQ. The CDR3 loop is CASSSGQSSGNTEAFF. The CDR3 DNA follows: TGCGCCAGCAGCTCGGGACAGTCGAGTGGGAACACTGAAGCTTTCTTT.